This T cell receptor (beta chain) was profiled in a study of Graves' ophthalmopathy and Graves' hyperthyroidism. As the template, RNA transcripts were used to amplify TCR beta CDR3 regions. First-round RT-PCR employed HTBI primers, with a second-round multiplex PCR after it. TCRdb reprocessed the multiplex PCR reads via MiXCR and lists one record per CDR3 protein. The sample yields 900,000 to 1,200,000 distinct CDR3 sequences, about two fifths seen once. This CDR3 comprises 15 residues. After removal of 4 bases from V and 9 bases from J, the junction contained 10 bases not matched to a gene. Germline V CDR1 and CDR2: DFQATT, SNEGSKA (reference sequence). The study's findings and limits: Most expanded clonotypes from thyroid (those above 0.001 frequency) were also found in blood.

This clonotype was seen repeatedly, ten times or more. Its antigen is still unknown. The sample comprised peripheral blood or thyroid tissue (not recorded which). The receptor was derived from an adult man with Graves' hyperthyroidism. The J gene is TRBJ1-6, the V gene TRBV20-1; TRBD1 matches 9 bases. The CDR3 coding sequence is TGCAGTGCTAATGACAGGGGGTGGAAAGGTTCACCCCTCCACTTT. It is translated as CSANDRGWKGSPLHF.